This TCR beta chain was sequenced for a study of siplizumab effects on memory and regulatory T cells. Overall study results and limits: There appeared to be greater diversity in naive T cells than in memory cells, and naive T cells seemed major contributors to the alloresponse.

Comments on this clone: As yet, its antigen is unknown.

Germline CDR1 SGHNT, CDR2 YYREEE (reference sequence). CDR3 size: 14 residues. The V end lost 4 bases, the J end lost 5 bases, and 13 bases lay between the germline ends. Sequencing used immunoSEQ multiplex PCR; TCRdb keeps in-frame clones, though not all of them. The sample yields around 82,000 clones, roughly 93% seen once. The rearrangement joins TRBV5-4 to TRBJ2-1; D gene uncertain. Material: CD8+ T cells sorted from blood. This TCR was recovered from a human donor in good health. The CDR3 DNA sequence: TGTGCCAGCAGCGCAGAGATCACGGACAATGAGCAGTTCTTC. Its translation: CASSAEITDNEQFF.